This T cell receptor (beta chain) came from a study of Ad26.COV2.S vaccination and SARS-CoV-2 variants. Study overall: The study gave Ad26.COV2.S intramuscularly, once or twice 56 days apart. Study-wide findings and caveats: Analytic work on TCR breadth and depth might have understated the full extent of total T cell responses. Non-spike TCR breadth did not differ much between vaccine and placebo recipients.

Treatment given: some 20 received Ad26.COV2.S at low or high dose, single or two shots; about 5 received placebo; per-sample allocation not given. Material that was analyzed had been drawn on day 63 after the first vaccine or placebo injection. A Boston adult aged 18-55 years was the donor. Germline V gene data show CDR1 as LGHNT and CDR2 as FRNRAP. This CDR3 comprises 13 residues. With V trimmed by 3 bases and J by 4 bases, 1 base remained unmatched. Regarding this clone: Antigen: not known.

Sequencing used immunoSEQ multiplex PCR; TCRdb keeps in-frame clones, though not all of them. Seen here are under 600,000 clones, roughly nine tenths observed once, and the top ten hold around 1.6%. This chain connects TRBV12-5 to TRBJ1-2, with TRBD1 matching 8 bases. Here the sequenced sample was peripheral blood, taken in a trial of Ad26.COV2.S vaccine versus placebo. This TCR derives from a person between 18 and 59 years old who received the Ad26.COV2.S COVID-19 vaccine or a placebo. The DNA of the CDR3 is TGTGCTAGTGGTTTCAGGGGGCCCTATGGCTACACCTTC. Amino acid sequence: CASGFRGPYGYTF.